These 2 T cell receptor beta chains share one sample of origin, sequenced in a study of breast tumors, draining lymph nodes, adjacent tissues. TCRdb re-called the multiplex PCR reads through MiXCR, storing one row per CDR3 protein. Of more than 80,000 distinct CDR3 sequences in the sample, more than 30% were seen once. The lymph nodes were axillary draining lymph nodes from breast cancer patients. The sequenced sample consisted of axillary lymph node tissue. These receptors came from a female donor with breast cancer. Some clones in this sample may be carry-over from other donors' samples.

This clonotype was observed a few times. A read error may be the cause here, since a much bigger clone is one base away. V gene TRBV20-1 combines with J gene TRBJ2-3, with 8 bases lining up with TRBD2. Germline CDR1 DFQATT, CDR2 SNEGSKA (reference sequence). This CDR3 comprises 14 residues. CDR3 sequence reads: CSARPGTRTATQYF. In DNA, the CDR3 is TGCAGTGCTAGGCCCGGGACTAGAACAGCTACGCAGTATTTT.

This clonotype was detected ten times or more. This sequence joins TRBV20-1 and TRBJ2-1, with 13 bases identical to TRBD2. V lost 5 bases and J lost 0; bases outside the gene matches: 7. The CDR3 spans 17 residues. Germline values: CDR1 DFQATT, CDR2 SNEGSKA (reference sequence). The CDR3 is CSARLAGGLSSYNEQFF. The DNA for the CDR3 is TGCAGTGCTCGACTAGCGGGGGGCCTGAGCTCCTACAATGAGCAGTTCTTC.